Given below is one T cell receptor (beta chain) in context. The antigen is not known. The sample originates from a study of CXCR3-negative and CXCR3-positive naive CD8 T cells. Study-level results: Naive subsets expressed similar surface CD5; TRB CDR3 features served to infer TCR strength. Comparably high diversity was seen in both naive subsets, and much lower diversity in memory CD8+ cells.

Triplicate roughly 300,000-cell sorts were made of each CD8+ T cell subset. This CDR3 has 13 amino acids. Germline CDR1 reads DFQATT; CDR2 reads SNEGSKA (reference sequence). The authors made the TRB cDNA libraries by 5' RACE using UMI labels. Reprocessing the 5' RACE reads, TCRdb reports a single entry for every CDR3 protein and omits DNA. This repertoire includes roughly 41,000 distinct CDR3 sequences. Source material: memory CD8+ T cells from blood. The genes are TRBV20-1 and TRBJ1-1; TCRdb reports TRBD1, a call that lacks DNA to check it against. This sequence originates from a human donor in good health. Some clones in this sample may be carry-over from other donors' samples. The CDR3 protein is CSATRTVNTEAFF.